Following are 13 T cell receptor beta chains from one sample sequenced in a study of T-cell reconstitution after alpha-beta-depleted transplantation in children. This sample's TCRbeta library carried unique molecular identifier barcodes. TCRdb ran MiXCR on the PCR reads and lists one entry per CDR3 protein. The table lists a few hundred thousand distinct CDR3 sequences, about a quarter of them singletons, with less than 40% in the top ten. The specimen was PBMCs, collected before TCRalphabeta/CD19-depleted stem cell transplant. Receptors originate from a boy younger than two with Wiskott-Aldrich syndrome, due to receive a stem cell transplant.

Of note for this clonotype: One junction end does not reproduce the germline sequence, and a read error may be involved. The chain recombines TRBV2 with TRBJ2-7; 8 nucleotides line up with TRBD2. The V gene's germline CDR1 is SNHLY and CDR2 FYNNEI. This CDR3 comprises 12 residues. The CDR3 DNA is TGTGCCAGCAATCTAGCGGGCTACGACCAGTACTTC. The encoded protein is CASNLAGYDQYF.

This clonotype turned up a few times. The J gene is TRBJ2-1, the V gene TRBV14; 13 nucleotides agree with TRBD2. The CDR3 contains 17 residues. The V gene end was trimmed by 1 base and the J gene end by 2 bases; junction bases not matched to a gene: 2. Germline V gene lookup returns CDR1 SGHDN and CDR2 FVKESK. CDR3 sequence: CASSQVTSGRTYNEQFF. The CDR3 DNA sequence: TGTGCCAGCAGCCAAGTGACTAGCGGGAGGACCTACAATGAGCAGTTCTTC.

This rearrangement joins TRBV10-3 to TRBJ1-1; D may be TRBD1 (5 bases). The CDR3 totals 12 residues. Germline V CDR1 and CDR2: ENHRY, SYGVKD. The V end lost 6 bases, the J end lost 10 bases, and 15 bases lay between the germline ends. This CDR3 reads CAISSQADAAFF. The CDR3 region has the DNA TGTGCCATCAGCTCACAGGCCGACGCAGCTTTCTTT.

This clonotype was picked up a small number of times. CDR3 sequence: CASSYKAYYTGELFF. In DNA, the CDR3 is TGTGCCAGCAGTTACAAGGCCTACTACACCGGGGAGCTGTTTTTT. The V gene is TRBV6-5, the J gene TRBJ2-2; D is unclear. This CDR3 is 15 amino acids long. Germline V gene lookup returns CDR1 MNHEY and CDR2 SVGAGI. Trimming left V 2 bases short and J 3 bases short, with 10 bases between.

This clonotype has more than one count but fewer than ten. The rearrangement joins TRBV5-1 to TRBJ2-3; maybe TRBD2 (6 bases). The CDR3 sequence is 14 residues long. Germline V gene sequence: CDR1 SGHRS, CDR2 YFSETQ. The V end was cut by 4 bases, the J end by 2 bases, with 11 bases between. The chain's CDR3 is CASSRGLYTDTQYF. For the CDR3, the DNA is TGCGCCAGCAGCCGGGGACTTTACACAGATACGCAGTATTTT.

This rearrangement joins TRBV20-1 to TRBJ2-1; D might be TRBD2 (5 bases). Between the trimmed V and J ends, which lost 7 bases and 3 bases, there was a span of 19 bases. Germline CDR1 is DFQATT and CDR2 is SNEGSKA (reference sequence). The CDR3 runs 15 residues. CDR3 bases: TGCAGTGTTACGCTTAGCGTCGGAATCTACAATGAGCAGTTCTTC. Encoded protein: CSVTLSVGIYNEQFF.

The chain employs TRBV20-1 and TRBJ1-5; D possibly corresponds to TRBD1 (6 bases). This CDR3 contains 14 residues. CDR1 and CDR2 (germline): DFQATT, SNEGSKA (reference sequence). V lost 3 bases and J 3 bases, leaving 12 bases between the germline ends. CDR3 loop: CSASAGAINQPQHF. CDR3 DNA sequence: TGCAGTGCTAGTGCGGGGGCGATCAATCAGCCCCAGCATTTT.

The chain recombines TRBV6-1 with TRBJ1-5; no definite D call. V was pared by 3 bases and J by 7 bases, with 16 bases between. This CDR3 has 15 residues. Per the germline V gene, CDR1 is MNHNS and CDR2 is SASEGT. The CDR3 DNA follows: TGTGCCAGCAGTGATATCCAGTGGGGTTGGCAGCCCCAGCATTTT. Its translation is CASSDIQWGWQPQHF.

This clonotype was observed once. This sequence joins TRBV4-2 and TRBJ2-7, with D possibly matching TRBD2 (7 bases). CDR3 size: 16 residues. Looked up from germline, CDR1 is LGHNA and CDR2 is YNFKEQ. V shed 4 bases and J shed 2 bases, with 18 bases lying between them. CDR3 residues: CASSPLGAGATYEQYF. The CDR3 nucleotides are TGTGCCAGCAGCCCTCTGGGGGCGGGAGCCACCTACGAGCAGTACTTC.

The V and J genes are TRBV20-1 and TRBJ2-1; 9 bases line up with TRBD1. The J segment lost 7 bases and the V segment lost 5 bases, leaving 6 bases of the junction unmatched. Germline V gene data show CDR1 as DFQATT and CDR2 as SNEGSKA (reference sequence). The CDR3 consists of 13 residues. Here the CDR3 DNA reads TGCAGTGCTGTCCGGGACAGGGTTAATGAGCAGTTCTTC. Its translation is CSAVRDRVNEQFF.

The chain couples TRBV7-9 to TRBJ2-1; no firm D call. The V gene lost 1 base and the J gene lost 8 bases, with 9 bases spanning the gap. CDR1 is SEHNR, CDR2 FQNEAQ, per germline (reference sequence). This CDR3 region has 13 residues. CDR3 residues: CASSLDNSDEQFF. The CDR3 coding sequence is TGTGCCAGCAGCTTAGATAACAGTGATGAGCAGTTCTTC.

The chain links TRBV15 to TRBJ2-5; D not resolved. The V end was cut by 0 bases, the J end by 1 base, with 12 bases between. Germline V gene data show CDR1 as LNHNV and CDR2 as YYDKDF (reference sequence). This CDR3 has 16 residues. The DNA of the CDR3 is TGTGCCACCAGCAGAGACCTGGTGGCAGTCCAAGAGACCCAGTACTTC. It codes for CATSRDLVAVQETQYF.

This chain joins TRBV29-1 and TRBJ2-1, with D uncertain. V was trimmed by 7 bases and J by 8 bases, leaving 9 bases between them. Per germline, CDR1 SQVTM and CDR2 ANQGSEA. The CDR3 totals 10 residues. The CDR3 sequence: CSGQVDEQFF. The CDR3 nucleotides read TGCAGCGGCCAAGTCGATGAGCAGTTCTTC.